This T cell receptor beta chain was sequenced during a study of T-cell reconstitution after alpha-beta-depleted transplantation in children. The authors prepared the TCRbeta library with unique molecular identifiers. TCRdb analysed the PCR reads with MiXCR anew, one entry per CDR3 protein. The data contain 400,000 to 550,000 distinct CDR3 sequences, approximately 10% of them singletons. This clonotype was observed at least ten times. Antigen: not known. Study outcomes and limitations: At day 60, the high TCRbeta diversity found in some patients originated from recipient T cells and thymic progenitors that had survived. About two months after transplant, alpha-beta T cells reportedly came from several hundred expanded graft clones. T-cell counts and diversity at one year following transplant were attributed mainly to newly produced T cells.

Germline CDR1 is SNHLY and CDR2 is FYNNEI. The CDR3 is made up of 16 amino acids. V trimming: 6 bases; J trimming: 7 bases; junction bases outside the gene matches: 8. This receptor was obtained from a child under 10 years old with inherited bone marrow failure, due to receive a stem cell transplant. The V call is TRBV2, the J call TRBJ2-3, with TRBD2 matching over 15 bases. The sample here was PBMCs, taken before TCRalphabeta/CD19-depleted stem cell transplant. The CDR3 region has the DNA TGTGCCAGCAGACACCCGGGACTAGCGGGAGGTTATACGCAGTATTTT. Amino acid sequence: CASRHPGLAGGYTQYF. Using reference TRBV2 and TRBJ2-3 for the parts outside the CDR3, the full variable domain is EPEVTQTPSHQVTQMGQEVILRCVPISNHLYFYWYRQILGQKVEFLVSFYNNEISEKSEIFDDQFSVERPDGSNFTLKIRSTKLEDSAMYFCASRHPGLAGGYTQYFGPGTRLTVL.